This T cell receptor (beta chain) was sequenced during a study of blood T cell repertoires in COVID-19. The wider study: There were acute and convalescent COVID-19 samples, and they came from the United States, Italy and Spain.

V lost 1 base, J lost 2 bases, and 0 bases stayed unmatched. Germline CDR1 SGHTA, CDR2 FQGNSA. This CDR3 region has 15 residues. In the source study's methods: Nucleated cell number was recorded as an estimate derived from reference gene primer amplification. The assay was immunoSEQ multiplex PCR, and TCRdb's table has in-frame clones only and misses some. V and J calls and clone size are copied from that table; D and trimming were computed from the DNA. Counted here are more than 250,000 clones, more than 75% occurring once; the ten biggest clones make up 1%. The TCR comes from a man aged 50-60 years with active or convalescent COVID-19. The chain recombines TRBV7-2 with TRBJ2-1; 9 bases match TRBD1. The sequencing input was peripheral blood. DNA for the CDR3: TGTGCCAGCAGCTTAGGACAGGGGGCCTACAATGAGCAGTTCTTC. Translating gives CASSLGQGAYNEQFF. The full variable domain, completed using reference TRBV7-2 and TRBJ2-1, is GAGVSQSPSNKVTEKGKDVELRCDPISGHTALYWYRQSLGQGLEFLIYFQGNSAPDKSGLPSDRFSAERTGGSVSTLTIQRTQQEDSAVYLCASSLGQGAYNEQFFGPGTRLTVL.